The rows below give T cell receptor beta chains drawn from one sample of a study of T cells in Graves' hyperthyroidism and ophthalmopathy. TCRdb used MiXCR to reprocess the multiplex PCR reads, holding one entry per CDR3 protein. The repertoire holds hundreds of thousands of distinct CDR3 sequences, under 20% seen once, with around 3.4% in the top ten. Sequencing was carried out using blood. The receptors were sampled from a young woman with Graves' hyperthyroidism. Each CDR3 is given with its conserved first and last residue. A D gene is named only where the DNA matches it firmly. Not every row has a clone size; where given, it reads once, few, many or a size class.

TRBD2	TRBJ2-5	-	TRBV30	CAWSVTSGGLGETQYF
-	TRBJ1-5	many	TRBV12-3/TRBV12-4	CASSLGGVSNQPQHF
-	TRBJ2-2	many	TRBV7-3	CASSQGQSAGGELFF
-	TRBJ1-2	many	TRBV3-1	CATGGAVNYGYTF
TRBD2	TRBJ2-5	many	TRBV2	CASRLAGMQETQYF
-	TRBJ1-2	few	TRBV19	CASSIDGSRYGYTF
-	TRBJ2-5	many	TRBV28	CASSSTGLTQETQYF
-	TRBJ1-1	many	TRBV2	CASSEGTSGTEAFF
-	TRBJ2-2	many	TRBV7-3	CASSSSTVAGELFF
-	TRBJ1-5	few	TRBV3-1	CASSQGASLEVPQHF
-	TRBJ2-2	many	TRBV9	CASSVSRTSGELFF
-	TRBJ2-1	-	TRBV27	CASTGFYNEQFF
-	TRBJ1-2	few	TRBV7-9	CASSLASGANYGYTF
-	TRBJ1-2	many	TRBV6-1	CASLGVYGYTF
TRBD1	TRBJ1-2	many	TRBV6-5	CASRPGQDYGYTF
-	TRBJ1-2	once	TRBV3-1	CAISLVSANYGYTF
TRBD1	TRBJ1-2	-	TRBV18	CASSPSQGEGYTF
TRBD1	TRBJ2-2	-	TRBV6-2/TRBV6-3	CASRLARDRADTGELFF
-	TRBJ2-5	many	TRBV20-1	CSARDEGSGTQYF
-	TRBJ1-5	many	TRBV20-1	CSAARAHNQPQHF
-	TRBJ2-5	many	TRBV7-9	CASSLQETQYF
-	TRBJ2-7	-	TRBV7-2	CASSSPPSYEQYF
-	TRBJ1-2	many	TRBV6-1	CASSEALGYTF
-	TRBJ2-7	many	TRBV2	CASQPSPQSYEQYF
-	TRBJ1-2	many	TRBV10-3	CAISESPGRIDGYTF
-	TRBJ2-5	-	TRBV5-4	CASSSASDRPRFWYF
-	TRBJ1-5	many	TRBV28	CASVGGRAYQPQHF
-	TRBJ1-1	-	TRBV5-1	CASSLKQGMNTEAFF
-	TRBJ1-3	many	TRBV5-1	CASSLSGAGNTIYF
-	TRBJ1-2	many	TRBV29-1	CSVEYGDYGYTF
-	TRBJ2-7	many	TRBV4-1	CASSQEGTDNYEQYF
TRBD2	TRBJ2-7	few	TRBV18	CASSPPLREGDEQYF
-	TRBJ1-5	many	TRBV20-1	CSARVDPGGVQPQHF
-	TRBJ1-1	-	TRBV5-1	CGSSTGGEGVAFF
TRBD2	TRBJ2-7	many	TRBV20-1	CSALYRGGPYEQYF
TRBD1	TRBJ1-6	many	TRBV28	CASRLLTGVSPLHF
TRBD1	TRBJ1-1	-	TRBV6-2/TRBV6-3	CASSFGNRGLRTEAFF
TRBD1	TRBJ2-2	-	TRBV5-1	CASSLASRGQTGELFF
-	TRBJ2-2	-	TRBV7-8	CASSPYGGFTGELFF
-	TRBJ1-1	-	TRBV6-1	CASRVNTYTEAFF
TRBD1	TRBJ1-2	many	TRBV29-1	CSVASGGQVGYTF
-	TRBJ1-1	many	TRBV20-1	CSAKRTENTEAFF
-	TRBJ1-6	-	TRBV11-2	CASSLVGRGSINSPLHF
-	TRBJ2-5	many	TRBV4-1	CASSRPTGGGEGTQYF
-	TRBJ1-1	-	TRBV20-1	CSAIVRGTEAFF
-	TRBJ2-2	-	TRBV9	CASSLSMNTGELFF
-	TRBJ1-2	once	TRBV20-1	CSARERSRDRAYGYTF
TRBD1	TRBJ1-2	many	TRBV24-1	CATSDSTGKKGYTF
-	TRBJ2-2	many	TRBV19	CASRTSGGGHGELFF
-	TRBJ2-2	many	TRBV20-1	CSALFTAGELFF
-	TRBJ1-2	-	TRBV29-1	CSVVRNYGYTF
-	TRBJ2-7	-	TRBV6-1	CASSDPWTHESYEQYF
-	TRBJ1-5	many	TRBV12-3/TRBV12-4	CASSLRRLNLGPQHF
-	TRBJ2-7	many	TRBV24-1	CATSDTGGAYEQYF
-	TRBJ1-2	many	TRBV27	CASSFWGREDGYTF
-	TRBJ1-2	-	TRBV12-3/TRBV12-4	CASSFDTGGYGYTF
TRBD1	TRBJ1-6	few	TRBV7-9	CASSLGTGGGNSPLHF
-	TRBJ1-2	-	TRBV24-1	CATSGSTYGYTF